Included here is one TCR beta chain sequence, with context. This clonotype was picked up a small number of times. Its target antigen remains unknown. Base qualities are not provided; no much larger clone lies one nucleotide away. This was a case-control study nested in a cohort of healthcare workers in London, UK, who had nasopharyngeal swab PCR tests and blood samples taken every week. Healthcare workers were recruited during the week of the UK lockdown, between 23 and 31 March 2020, and followed weekly for up to roughly 15 weeks. The entry originates in a study of early T cells in non-severe SARS-CoV-2 infection (dated by TCRdb to 2020 to 2022). Regarding the research as a whole: TCR sequencing used bulk RNA from unsorted whole blood, so alpha and beta chains could not be paired.

Library prep was done by 5' RACE. Sequenced using a NextSeq 500. To correct for sequencing error and PCR bias, the TCR library protocol tagged individual cDNA molecules with unique molecular identifiers. Both TCR alpha and beta chains were sequenced, and tight co-correlation was observed between alpha and beta sequence abundances in each sample. The original pipeline was this. Decombinator V4 was used to annotate the V gene, J gene and CDR3 of the TCR sequences. Expanded TCRs were defined as changing significantly between any two time points under a Poisson model with p below 0.0001. TCR abundances were normalised to the total number of TCRs sequenced in each sample and reported as counts per million. TRAV1-2 paired with TRAJ12, TRAJ20 or TRAJ33 defined MAIT TCRs, while TRAV10 paired with TRAJ18 defined iNKT TCRs. VDJdb, accessed 1 November 2021, was searched for CMV, EBV and SARS-CoV-2 annotated TCRs, excluding TCRs annotated for multiple antigens. TCRdb reprocessing: public reads trimmed at Q25 with fastp, clones called with MiXCR, in-frame beta chains kept. Each entry is one CDR3 protein sequence, shown with its most common DNA and genes. These V and J calls originate from TCRdb's pipeline instead of the authors' own analysis. For this sample the table gives around 35,000 distinct CDR3 sequences, of which 5% to 6.5% were detected only once. The ten biggest clones cover roughly 25% of the sample.

Paper-wide results and their limitations: VDJdb matching was skewed toward anti-spike CD8 responses, so virus-specific expansions were likely underestimated and private and CD4 specificities were missed.

Here V drops 5 bases and J drops 2 bases, and the junction holds 2 bases not matched to any gene. Reading from cysteine to phenylalanine, the CDR3 counts 15 amino acids. Only CDR3 DNA remains: 45 bases, in frame from the first base. Sequences SEHNR (CDR1) and FQNEAQ (CDR2) are obtained from the germline V gene (reference sequence). The V and J segments used are TRBV7-9 and TRBJ2-3; 12 bases in between match TRBD2. This TCR was recovered from an adult who was a healthcare worker with PCR-confirmed SARS-CoV-2 infection or an uninfected control (not recorded which). Sequenced input: whole blood. The nucleotides are TGTGCCAGCAGCCGACTAGCGGGAGACACAGATACGCAGTATTTT. It translates as CASSRLAGDTDTQYF.